This entry lists 15 T cell receptor beta chains sequenced from one sample in a study of T cells in localized non-small cell lung cancer (dated by TCRdb to 2020 to 2021). To prepare the library, the immunoSEQ multiplex PCR assay was applied. This is the immuneACCESS table as TCRdb keeps it, with only in-frame sequences that have V and J called. A part of the clones is gone; compared with another copy, unresolved V genes explain less than half, and the rest is unexplained. The sample table lists more than 20,000 clones, 70% to 90% of them with a count of one. Approximately 16% of the sample rests with the top ten. Sequenced here: PBMCs, sampled before any cancer treatment. These receptors all come from a woman aged 40 to 75 with stage II squamous cell lung carcinoma.

Details on this clone: An end of the junction differs from the germline gene, which may be a read error. The gene calls are TRBV11-3 and TRBJ1-4, with D possibly being TRBD1 (5 bases). CDR1 and CDR2 (germline): SGHNT, YENEEA. There are 15 residues in the CDR3. CDR3 region: CASSLDSGKSEKLFF. CDR3 bases: TGTGCCAGCAGCCTAGACTCAGGGAAGTCTGAAAAACTGTTTTTT.

The chain carries TRBV13 and TRBJ2-5; D possibly corresponds to TRBD2 (5 bases). This CDR3 spans 13 amino acids. Germline CDR1 is PRHDT and CDR2 is FYEKMQ (reference sequence). V was shortened by 3 bases and J by 2 bases, with 7 bases between the two germline ends. CDR3 sequence: CASSFGGQETQYF. CDR3 in DNA: TGTGCCAGCAGCTTCGGCGGGCAAGAGACCCAGTACTTC. Together with reference TRBV13 and TRBJ2-5, the CDR3 gives the full variable domain: AAGVIQSPRHLIKEKRETATLKCYPIPRHDTVYWYQQGPGQDPQFLISFYEKMQSDKGSIPDRFSAQQFSDYHSELNMSSLELGDSALYFCASSFGGQETQYFGPGTRLLVL.

The chain recombines TRBV4-2 with TRBJ2-7; 10 positions match TRBD2. J lost 2 bases, V lost 1 base, and 8 bases had no gene match. Germline CDR1 LGHNA, CDR2 YNFKEQ. This CDR3 region has 17 residues. CDR3 sequence: CASSQGNSGRNPYEQYF. The CDR3, as DNA: TGTGCCAGCAGCCAAGGCAATAGCGGGAGGAACCCCTACGAGCAGTACTTC.

The chain employs TRBV29-1 and TRBJ2-3; no clear D. This CDR3 region has 12 residues. V was trimmed by 0 bases and J by 1 base, leaving 2 bases between them. Germline values: CDR1 SQVTM, CDR2 ANQGSEA. The CDR3 loop is CSVEDGTDTQYF. The CDR3 DNA reads TGCAGCGTTGAAGACGGCACAGATACGCAGTATTTT.

V usage is TRBV25-1 and J usage is TRBJ2-4; TRBD1 is a possible D gene (6 bases). Germline V gives CDR1 MGHDK, CDR2 SYGVNS. V gave up 5 bases and J gave up 3 bases, with 11 bases separating them. CDR3 length: 14 amino acids. The CDR3 here is CASSLGGSKNIQYF. The CDR3, as DNA: TGTGCCAGCAGTCTAGGGGGAAGCAAAAACATTCAGTACTTC.

This chain uses TRBV19 with TRBJ1-5; D unclear. The CDR3 consists of 14 residues. The V gene lost 3 bases and the J gene lost 7 bases, with 13 bases spanning the gap. The V gene's germline CDR1 is LNHDA and CDR2 SQIVND (reference sequence). This chain's CDR3 is CASSISGFGQPQHF. The CDR3 DNA reads TGTGCCAGTAGTATTTCTGGGTTCGGACAGCCCCAGCATTTT.

The CDR3 is CATPAAGEYYGYTF. The CDR3 DNA reads TGCGCCACCCCGGCGGCAGGAGAGTACTATGGCTACACCTTC. The V and J genes are TRBV5-1 and TRBJ1-2, with D uncertain. The V end was cut by 9 bases, the J end by 3 bases, with 18 bases between. Germline V CDR1 and CDR2: SGHRS, YFSETQ. The CDR3 has 14 residues.

A single count supports this clone. The CDR3 nucleotides are TGCGCCAGCAGCTCTACTAGCGGGATAACCTACGAGCAGTACTTC. Translation: CASSSTSGITYEQYF. The chain couples TRBV5-1 to TRBJ2-7; TRBD2 agrees at 10 bases. Germline assignment: CDR1 SGHRS and CDR2 YFSETQ. The CDR3 runs to 15 residues. Trimming took 3 bases from V and 2 from J; bases not matched to a gene: 5.

About this clone: The junction departs from the called germline gene at one end, perhaps through a read error. The chain links TRBV4-3 to TRBJ1-1, with D unresolved. The germline V gene has CDR1 LGHNA and CDR2 YSLEER. This CDR3 contains 13 residues. This chain's CDR3 is CASGHRRNTEAFF. CDR3 bases: TGCGCCAGCGGCCATCGGAGGAACACTGAAGCTTTCTTT.

The J gene is TRBJ2-1, the V gene TRBV5-4; 7 bases are a match to TRBD1. Germline lookup yields CDR1 SGHNT and CDR2 YYREEE (reference sequence). Trimming took 4 bases from V and 0 from J; bases not matched to a gene: 4. The CDR3 sequence is 15 residues long. The CDR3 spells CASSEGQSSYNEQFF. The CDR3 DNA reads TGTGCCAGCAGCGAGGGACAGAGCTCCTACAATGAGCAGTTCTTC.

The chain has TRBV5-1 and TRBJ1-2; perhaps TRBD1 as D (6 bases). CDR3 size: 15 residues. From germline, CDR1 is SGHRS and CDR2 YFSETQ. V was pared by 4 bases and J by 4 bases, with 17 bases between. The CDR3 loop is CASSGGAGAGYGYTF. The CDR3 DNA reads as TGCGCCAGCAGCGGGGGGGCAGGAGCTGGCTATGGCTACACCTTC.

The chain couples TRBV6-1 to TRBJ1-6; D perhaps matches TRBD1 (5 bases). This CDR3 is built from 13 residues. Trimming shortened V by 6 bases and J by 10 bases, and 13 bases separated the two germline ends. Germline V gene lookup returns CDR1 MNHNS and CDR2 SASEGT. Written as DNA, the CDR3 is TGTGCCAGCAGAGGCGGGCAGGGATCACCCCTCCACTTT. Translated, it gives CASRGGQGSPLHF.

The rearrangement joins TRBV7-6 to TRBJ1-1; D remains unclear. This CDR3 spans 13 amino acids. CDR1 and CDR2 from the germline V gene are SGHVS and FNYEAQ. V lost 3 bases, J lost 5 bases, and 10 bases lay in between. The CDR3: CASSLAELTEAFF. The CDR3 DNA sequence: TGTGCCAGCAGCTTGGCCGAGCTGACTGAAGCTTTCTTT.

The rearrangement links TRBV25-1 to TRBJ2-2, with 9 positions matching TRBD2. Germline V gene lookup returns CDR1 MGHDK and CDR2 SYGVNS. The CDR3 length is 17 residues. The junction had 10 bases not matched to a gene; V was cut back by 4 bases and J by 4 bases. The chain's CDR3 is CASSASGLAGPTGELFF. CDR3 coding DNA: TGTGCCAGCAGTGCGTCCGGGCTAGCGGGACCCACCGGGGAGCTGTTTTTT.

The genes are TRBV6-1 and TRBJ2-1; no clear D. Deletions cut 2 bases from V and 3 bases from J, with 11 bases between. CDR1 is MNHNS and CDR2 is SASEGT in the germline V gene. The CDR3 has 15 amino acids. In DNA, the CDR3 is TGTGCCAGCAGTGAATCTCGGGCGATCTACAATGAGCAGTTCTTC. This encodes CASSESRAIYNEQFF.